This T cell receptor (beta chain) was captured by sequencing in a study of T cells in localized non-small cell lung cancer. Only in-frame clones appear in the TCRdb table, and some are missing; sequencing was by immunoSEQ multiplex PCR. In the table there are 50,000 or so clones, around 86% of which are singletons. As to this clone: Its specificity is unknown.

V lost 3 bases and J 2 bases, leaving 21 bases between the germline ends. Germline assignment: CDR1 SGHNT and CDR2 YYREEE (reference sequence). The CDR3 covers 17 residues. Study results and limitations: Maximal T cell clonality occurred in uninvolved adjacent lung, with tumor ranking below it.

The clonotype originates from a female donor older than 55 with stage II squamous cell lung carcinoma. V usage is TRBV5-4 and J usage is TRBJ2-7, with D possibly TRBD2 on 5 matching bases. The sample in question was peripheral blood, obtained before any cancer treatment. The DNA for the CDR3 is TGTGCCAGCAGCTCCGCCCCAGGACGGAGCGGAGCCTACGAGCAGTACTTC. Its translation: CASSSAPGRSGAYEQYF.